This TCR beta chain is drawn from a study of human T cells and chemical hapten exposure. The overall study: TCR yield per sample varied, mainly due to pooled library volumes.

Findings and limits, study-wide: The immune response of these alopecia patients might not match healthy individuals'. Expanded TCRs created a significantly greater count of big CDR3 similarity clusters than controls did. Correlating positively with patch test score were the PT1 expanded TCR counts.

The CDR3 has 16 amino acids. Trimming stripped 7 bases from V and 0 bases from J, with 17 bases between. Germline assignment: CDR1 ENHRY and CDR2 SYGVKD. The time point here: pre-sensitization, week 0. Treatment meaning: therapeutic diphenylcyclopropenone sensitization with weekly scalp DPC. One entry per CDR3 protein, called by TCRdb with MiXCR from the RACE reads. The table records 89,000 or so distinct CDR3 sequences, around 8.8% of them present only once. Turning to this clonotype: The antigen remains unidentified.

This rearrangement joins TRBV10-3 to TRBJ2-3; D possibly corresponds to TRBD2 (5 bases). Sample: whole blood, taken in connection with sensitization to the hapten diphenylcyclopropenone (DPC). This TCR came from a man aged 40-49 years with alopecia areata. Some clones in this sample may be carry-over from other donors' samples. CDR3 in DNA: TGTGCCATCACTTCGGCAGAGGACTCTAGCACAGATACGCAGTATTTT. This translates into CAITSAEDSSTDTQYF.